This TCR beta chain was captured in a study of blood T cell repertoires in COVID-19 (dated by TCRdb to 2020 to 2021). Describing the broader study: Samples from collaborators originated in the United States, Italy and Spain and spanned both the acute and convalescent phases of COVID-19. The prospective study material was composed of cDNA or gDNA derived from T cells, B-cell-depleted T cells, or PBMCs. The samples were drawn from two sources: the first 160 participants of the ongoing ImmuneRACE study, and 1,254 subjects contributed by 6 global collaborators. Subjects who had been exposed to COVID-19, were actively infected with it, or had recovered from it provided the deeply sampled blood TCRbeta repertoires that made up the dataset. A freely available public database, intended as a resource for researchers studying the immune response to SARS-CoV-2, is where the repertoires were released. A de-identified subject ID, COVID-19 status, age in years and sex were almost always included in the sample metadata. Where HLA class I and class II types were available, the types were taken from metadata supplied by the sample provider, not from assay-based typing.

The paper's findings and limits, for the study overall: The amount of clinical and demographic metadata varied by source and participant and was provided uncurated.

TCRbeta CDR3 regions were amplified from genomic DNA by means of the immunoSEQ Assay, a bias-controlled multiplex PCR. Per the authors' processing: Nucleated cell counts per sample were estimated from amplification of reference gene primers within the assay. To quantify the absolute abundance of each unique TCRbeta CDR3 rearrangement, sequence reads were collapsed and filtered. Productive Simpson clonality was computed per sample as the square root of Simpson's diversity index over productive rearrangements. TCRdb provides this immuneACCESS table in a form limited to in-frame rearrangements. Some clones are lacking; in checked studies, under half of them reflect an unresolved V gene, and why the rest are absent is not known. The V and J calls and the clone size are those of that table, but D and trimming were determined from the DNA. Within this sample are fewer than 250,000 clones, with 65% to 85% of them counted one time only. The ten largest clones represent 2.5% to 3.5% of the sample.

CDR1 LGHDT and CDR2 YNNKEL were looked up in the germline V gene (reference sequence). V is pruned by 2 bases and J by 0 bases, leaving 9 bases of the junction without a gene match. Including the terminal cysteine and phenylalanine, the CDR3 comprises 18 residues. Only CDR3 DNA remains: 54 bases, in frame from the first base. In the prospective study, participants were 18 to 89 years old, resided in approximately 25 geographic areas of the United States, and were enrolled through a virtual design. In the prospective study, participants were assigned to cohorts based on the clinical history participants reported in a screening survey and a study questionnaire. ImmuneRACE Cohort 3 recovered participants were defined by two consecutive negative NP/OP PCR tests, healthcare professional clearance, or symptom resolution. In the prospective study, mobile phlebotomists collected whole blood, serum and a nasopharyngeal or oropharyngeal swab from each participant. Participants in the prospective study had the option to provide additional blood draws and questionnaires over a roughly 2-month period. Before DNA extraction, prospective study blood samples were shipped either frozen or at room temperature.

As concerns this clone: Its binding antigen is unknown. One base away there is no much larger clone; base qualities are not given.

The origin of this receptor is a woman under 40 who had recovered from COVID-19. Sequencing was performed on PBMCs or T cells enriched from blood (not recorded which). The V gene is TRBV3-1 (or the pseudogene TRBV3-2) and the J gene is TRBJ2-5; TRBD2 fits 10 bases in the junction. The base sequence is TGTGCCAGCAGCCAATTTAAGCGGGGGGGCCCTTACCAAGAGACCCAGTACTTC. This encodes CASSQFKRGGPYQETQYF.